Following are 24 T cell receptor beta chains from one sample sequenced in a study of human T cells and chemical hapten exposure. The time point denotes: patch test 1, 2 weeks after DPC sensitization. Treatment of the sample: therapeutic diphenylcyclopropenone sensitization with weekly scalp DPC. TCRdb re-analysed the RACE reads in MiXCR, keeping a single row per CDR3 protein. Among about 340,000 distinct CDR3 sequences, around 7% were seen once, and the ten largest hold approximately 8%. The material sequenced was whole blood, taken in connection with sensitization to the hapten diphenylcyclopropenone (DPC). These receptors were collected from a young woman with alopecia areata. Some clones in this sample may be carry-over from other donors' samples.

In this sample, this clonotype turned up many times. The J gene is TRBJ2-7, the V gene TRBV29-1; tentatively, D is TRBD1 (7 bases). Germline lookup yields CDR1 SQVTM and CDR2 ANQGSEA. The V and J ends lost 2 bases and 7 bases respectively, with 18 bases between them. The CDR3 has 14 amino acids. The CDR3 nucleotides are TGCAGCGTTGAATCCCGCTCGACAGGGAGGGAGCAGTACTTC. Translated, it gives CSVESRSTGREQYF.

This clonotype was counted between two and nine times. J is TRBJ1-5 and V is TRBV6-5, with D perhaps matching TRBD1 (5 bases). The V gene's germline CDR1 is MNHEY and CDR2 SVGAGI. The ends were cut back, 3 bases at V and 6 bases at J, with 18 bases in the middle. The CDR3 runs 16 residues. The CDR3 spells CASSYSLSGKAQPQHF. The CDR3 coding sequence is TGTGCCAGCAGTTATTCCCTCTCAGGGAAGGCTCAGCCCCAGCATTTT.

Here the CDR3 reads CASSSRTGIEQYF. The CDR3 coding sequence is TGCGCCAGCAGCTCCCGGACGGGGATCGAGCAGTACTTC. V and J are TRBV5-1 and TRBJ2-7; tentative D call: TRBD2 (5 bases). Trimming removed 3 bases from V and 6 bases from J, with 13 bases in between. CDR1 SGHRS and CDR2 YFSETQ come from the germline V gene. The CDR3 spans 13 residues.

This clonotype was counted ten times or more. The rearrangement joins TRBV15 to TRBJ2-7; the match to TRBD1 covers 7 bases. Germline-derived CDR1 and CDR2 are LNHNV and YYDKDF (reference sequence). This CDR3 is built from 15 residues. With V trimmed by 3 bases and J by 0 bases, 5 bases remained unmatched. The CDR3 region is CATSRGQSNSYEQYF. The CDR3 DNA is TGTGCCACCAGCAGGGGACAGTCCAACTCCTACGAGCAGTACTTC.

There are a few counts of this clonotype. The V and J genes are TRBV20-1 and TRBJ2-2, with D uncertain. The V gene's germline CDR1 is DFQATT and CDR2 SNEGSKA (reference sequence). This CDR3 has 14 residues. Trimming removed 1 base at V and 4 bases at J, with 10 bases between. The CDR3 spells CSARAQRSTGELFF. The CDR3, as DNA: TGCAGTGCTAGAGCGCAAAGATCCACCGGGGAGCTGTTTTTT.

The table lists this clonotype with many counts. V is TRBV28 and J is TRBJ1-2; 7 nucleotides match TRBD1. The CDR3 spans 15 residues. Germline V gene sequence: CDR1 MDHEN, CDR2 SYDVKM. CDR3 sequence (DNA): TGTCCTCTTCCGGCGGACAGGTCGGTTAACTATGGCTACACCTTC. This encodes CPLPADRSVNYGYTF.

On this clonotype: Mismatch with germline at one junction end may stem from a read error. V is TRBV6-2 or TRBV6-3 and J is TRBJ1-6; 9 bases fit TRBD1. CDR1 and CDR2 (germline): MNHEY, SVGEGT. This CDR3 is built from 15 residues. The CDR3 DNA follows: TGTGCCAGCAGTCCCTCGACAGGGGGAAGATCACCCCTCCAATTT. Translation: CASSPSTGGRSPLQF.

This clonotype was seen a few times. The chain joins TRBV14 to TRBJ1-6, with no clear D. The CDR3 has 19 residues. CDR1 is SGHDN and CDR2 is FVKESK in the germline V gene. The germline V and J ends were trimmed by 1 base and 2 bases, with 18 bases remaining between them. The DNA of the CDR3 is TGTGCCAGCAGCCAAGGGCCAACTTCACTGGGCCCCTATAATTCACCCCTCCACTTT. Translation gives CASSQGPTSLGPYNSPLHF.

The chain carries TRBV10-3 and TRBJ2-3; 10 bases align to TRBD1. Germline trimming cut 6 bases from V and 3 bases from J; bases unmatched to any gene: 12. This CDR3 region has 17 residues. From germline, CDR1 is ENHRY and CDR2 SYGVKD. The CDR3 DNA reads TGTGCCATCAGCGAGAACATCCCGGGACAGGGGACAGATACGCAGTATTTT. It specifies CAISENIPGQGTDTQYF.

This clonotype has just a few counts. The J gene is TRBJ1-1, the V gene TRBV29-1; a possible D gene is TRBD1 (5 bases). This CDR3 has 12 residues. Germline values: CDR1 SQVTM, CDR2 ANQGSEA. The V end lost 6 bases, the J end lost 7 bases, and 15 bases lay between the germline ends. CDR3 sequence (DNA): TGCAGCGTGCACCGTGGGACCTTTGAAGCTTTCTTT. Amino acids: CSVHRGTFEAFF.

This chain joins TRBV21-1 and TRBJ2-4; the table calls TRBD2, which could not be checked here. TRBV21-1 is a pseudogene. CDR3 length: 17 residues. In nucleotides, the CDR3 is TGTGCCAGCAGCTCCGCCCTCCCGGACAGCGGTAAAAACATTCAGTACTTC. Protein sequence: CASSSALPDSGKNIQYF.

The sample holds many counts of this clonotype. The CDR3 DNA sequence: TGTGCCAGCCGTTCGGCTAGCTCAAAAGAGACCCAGTACTTC. Its translation is CASRSASSKETQYF. The genes are TRBV12-3 or TRBV12-4 and TRBJ2-5; tentative D call: TRBD2 (5 bases). This CDR3 has 14 residues. V was pared by 8 bases and J by 3 bases, with 16 bases between.

This clonotype was seen ten or more times. The chain uses TRBV7-2 and TRBJ2-3; 8 positions agree with TRBD2. CDR3 size: 13 residues. CDR1 and CDR2 (germline): SGHTA, FQGNSA. The CDR3 loop is CATGGPITDTQYF. CDR3 in DNA: TGTGCTACGGGGGGGCCGATAACAGATACGCAGTATTTT.

This clonotype was picked up a small number of times. The chain uses TRBV5-1 and TRBJ2-1; D gene unclear. Per germline, CDR1 SGHRS and CDR2 YFSETQ. This CDR3 contains 14 residues. Trimming removed 0 bases at V and 7 bases at J, with 11 bases between. CDR3 sequence (DNA): TGCGCCAGCAGCTTGGATTACCCCCCAAATGAGCAGTTCTTC. It encodes CASSLDYPPNEQFF.

This clonotype has only a few counts. The V gene is TRBV29-1, the J gene TRBJ1-4; 10 nucleotides align to TRBD1. CDR3 length: 19 amino acids. Germline CDR1 is SQVTM and CDR2 is ANQGSEA. V trimming: 1 base; J trimming: 2 bases; junction bases outside the gene matches: 13. CDR3: CSVEGRDRGLWGTNEKLFF. The DNA for the CDR3 is TGCAGCGTTGAAGGCCGGGACAGGGGCCTTTGGGGGACTAATGAAAAACTGTTTTTT.

A few counts support this clonotype. The chain carries TRBV2 and TRBJ2-7, with 7 bases identical to TRBD1. This CDR3 is 14 amino acids long. The germline V gene has CDR1 SNHLY and CDR2 FYNNEI. V lost 9 bases, J lost 6 bases, and 14 bases stayed unmatched. The CDR3 is CARKKLRGPREQYF. DNA for the CDR3: TGTGCCAGAAAAAAACTAAGGGGGCCACGCGAGCAGTACTTC.

In this sample, this clonotype turned up a few times. The genes are TRBV7-2 and TRBJ2-3; D gene uncertain. The CDR3 has 17 amino acids. Germline-derived CDR1 and CDR2 are SGHTA and FQGNSA. Trimming pared 2 bases from V and 0 bases from J, leaving 15 bases between. The CDR3 sequence: CASSLRGRNPSTDTQYF. CDR3 coding DNA: TGTGCCAGCAGCTTAAGAGGCAGGAACCCTAGCACAGATACGCAGTATTTT.

The chain is built from TRBV7-9 and TRBJ1-4, with 10 bases identical to TRBD1. V dropped 6 bases and J dropped 5; count of bases not matched to a gene: 3. Germline CDR1 reads SEHNR; CDR2 reads FQNEAQ (reference sequence). CDR3 length: 14 residues. CDR3 sequence reads: CASRKTGGNEKLFF. In nucleotides, the CDR3 is TGTGCCAGCAGGAAGACAGGGGGCAATGAAAAACTGTTTTTT.

The V and J genes are TRBV13 and TRBJ1-1, with 8 positions matching TRBD1. CDR1 is PRHDT and CDR2 is FYEKMQ in the germline V gene (reference sequence). V gave up 5 bases and J gave up 4 bases; unmatched junction bases: 9. The CDR3 is 15 amino acids. CDR3 bases: TGTGCCAGCAGCCGAGCTCCGGGACAGGCCACTGAAGCTTTCTTT. It specifies CASSRAPGQATEAFF.

The rearrangement uses TRBV6-1 and TRBJ1-1; a possible D gene is TRBD1 (6 bases). This CDR3 contains 13 residues. V was clipped by 5 bases and J by 6 bases, with 13 bases between them. The germline gives CDR1 MNHNS, CDR2 SASEGT. The chain's CDR3 is CASSLQGKSEAFF. In nucleotides, the CDR3 is TGTGCCAGCAGTCTACAGGGAAAGTCTGAAGCTTTCTTT.

This clonotype was found a few times. This chain joins TRBV28 and TRBJ1-2; D possibly corresponds to TRBD1 (5 bases). CDR3 size: 16 residues. The germline V gene encodes CDR1 MDHEN and CDR2 SYDVKM. Trimming took 5 bases from V and 5 from J, leaving 21 bases between them. The CDR3 sequence: CASSLDDPTDSYGYTF. For the CDR3, the DNA is TGTGCCAGCAGTCTTGACGATCCGACAGACTCGTATGGCTACACCTTC.

The sample holds many counts of this clonotype. This chain joins TRBV18 and TRBJ2-1, with 8 bases identical to TRBD1. The CDR3 is 15 residues long. Germline-derived CDR1 and CDR2 are KGHSH and LQKENI. The V gene end was trimmed by 3 bases and the J gene end by 4 bases; junction bases not matched to a gene: 5. Here the CDR3 reads CASSPTGGGYNEQFF. Here the CDR3 DNA reads TGTGCCAGCTCACCCACAGGGGGTGGTTACAATGAGCAGTTCTTC.

This clonotype was found many times. CDR3 sequence reads: CASSGVSNYYGYTF. The CDR3 DNA reads TGTGCCAGCAGTGGAGTTTCCAATTACTATGGCTACACCTTC. The chain has TRBV28 and TRBJ1-2; unclear D gene. This CDR3 comprises 14 residues. The V and J ends lost 5 bases and 3 bases respectively, with 13 bases between them. CDR1 MDHEN and CDR2 SYDVKM come from the germline V gene.

This chain uses TRBV6-1 with TRBJ2-7; D possibly corresponds to TRBD2 (5 bases). Germline-derived CDR1 and CDR2 are MNHNS and SASEGT. CDR3 size: 13 residues. V lost 8 bases to trimming and J lost 3 bases, with 14 bases between them. The CDR3 sequence: CASGGRKGYEQYF. In DNA form, the CDR3 reads TGTGCCAGCGGAGGCCGTAAGGGCTACGAGCAGTACTTC.